This is a list of T cell receptor beta chains from one sample in a study of T cell repertoires in cytomegalovirus infection. TCRdb reprocessed the reads with MiXCR, giving one entry per CDR3 protein. The data hold fewer than 85,000 distinct CDR3 sequences, with about 4% observed a single time. The specimen sequenced was PBMCs. These receptors originate from a human donor in good health (CMV status not recorded). Some clones in this sample may be carry-over from other donors' samples. Each CDR3 is given with its conserved first and last residue. Fields, in order: D gene, J gene, V gene, clone size, CDR3 DNA, CDR3 protein. A D gene is named only where the DNA matches it firmly. Clone sizes are given selectively: once, few, many, or a class where the clone is expanded.

.	TRBJ1-1	TRBV6-2/TRBV6-3	many	TGTGCCAGCAGCCTTATCCGGAACACTGAAGCTTTCTTT	CASSLIRNTEAFF
.	TRBJ2-1	TRBV7-3	many	TGTGCCAGCAGCACCACTAGATACAATGAGCAGTTCTTC	CASSTTRYNEQFF
.	TRBJ2-1	TRBV7-6	many	TGTGCCAGCAGCACAAGGGGGGGAGGAAACAATGAGCAGTTCTTC	CASSTRGGGNNEQFF
.	TRBJ2-1	TRBV7-3	many	TGTGCCAGCAGCCCCGGGGTCAGCTCCTACAATGAGCAGTTCTTC	CASSPGVSSYNEQFF
TRBD2	TRBJ2-1	TRBV7-2	many	TGTGCCAGCGGGTCGGGGGGATACAATGAGCAGTTCTTC	CASGSGGYNEQFF
.	TRBJ1-2	TRBV7-8	many	TGTGCCAGCAGCTTAGTTGGGGTCTCTAACTATGGCTACACCTTC	CASSLVGVSNYGYTF
.	TRBJ2-7	TRBV7-2	many	TGTGCCAGCAGCTTGGACTCCAACTACGAGCAGTACTTC	CASSLDSNYEQYF
.	TRBJ2-7	TRBV12-3/TRBV12-4	many	TGTGCCAGCAGTGAGGCAGGGTTCTCCTCCTACGAGCAGTACTTC	CASSEAGFSSYEQYF
.	TRBJ2-1	TRBV7-9	many	TGTGCCAGCGTGGTGGCGGGATCTATATACAATGAGCAGTTCTTC	CASVVAGSIYNEQFF
.	TRBJ1-3	TRBV12-5	many	TGTGCTAGCACCCCTGGAAACACCATATATTTT	CASTPGNTIYF
.	TRBJ1-1	TRBV7-8	many	TGTGCCAGCAGCTTAGGGCTAGGGAACACTGAAGCTTTCTTT	CASSLGLGNTEAFF
.	TRBJ1-2	TRBV7-2	many	TGTGCCAGCAGCTTAGTCCCGGGCCCGAGTGGCTACACCTTC	CASSLVPGPSGYTF
.	TRBJ1-2	TRBV7-2	many	TGTGCCAGCAGCAACTTGGGGCGCGGCTACACCTTC	CASSNLGRGYTF
TRBD1	TRBJ2-1	TRBV25-1	few	TGTGCCAGGGGTCCACGGGACAGGGGAACTAATGAGCAGTTCTTC	CARGPRDRGTNEQFF
.	TRBJ2-7	TRBV28	few	TGTGCCAGCAGTTTAAGAGTTACGTCCGAGCAGTACTTC	CASSLRVTSEQYF
.	TRBJ2-3	TRBV11-3	many	TGTGCCAGCAGCTTAGGTCTCGGGACTAGCACAGATACGCAGTATTTT	CASSLGLGTSTDTQYF
.	TRBJ2-5	TRBV18	many	TGTGCCAGCTCACCAGCTAGCGACGGGAAGACCCAGTACTTC	CASSPASDGKTQYF
.	TRBJ1-1	TRBV7-2	many	TGTGCCAGCAGCTTAAAGGGGGTGCACACTGAAGCTTTCTTT	CASSLKGVHTEAFF
TRBD2	TRBJ2-1	TRBV7-2	many	TGTGCCAGCAGCTTACAACCTCCTAGCGGGAGCTACAATGAGCAGTTCTTC	CASSLQPPSGSYNEQFF
.	TRBJ2-1	TRBV6-2/TRBV6-3	many	TGTGCCAGCAGGGAGACCGTAGCAGTTGAGCAGTTCTTC	CASRETVAVEQFF
.	TRBJ1-1	TRBV7-2	many	TGTGCCAGCAGCTTAAGGGTACGGGACACTGAAGCTTTCTTT	CASSLRVRDTEAFF
.	TRBJ1-3	TRBV19	many	TGTGCCAGTACCCTGTCCGTCTCTGGAAACACCATATATTTT	CASTLSVSGNTIYF
.	TRBJ1-5	TRBV19	many	TGTGCCAGTAGTATAGGGAGGGGCGCCGATCAGCCCCAGCATTTT	CASSIGRGADQPQHF
.	TRBJ2-3	TRBV7-3	.	TGTGCCAGCAGGACCCAGGGCACAGATACGCAGTATTTT	CASRTQGTDTQYF
TRBD2	TRBJ2-3	TRBV11-2	many	TGTGCCAGCAGCTTAGGTGCTCTAGCGGTTCCTATTAGCACAGATACGCAGTATTTT	CASSLGALAVPISTDTQYF
.	TRBJ1-2	TRBV7-2	many	TGTGCCAGCAGCTTAGCCCAGGGGCCCCACGGCTACACCTTC	CASSLAQGPHGYTF
TRBD2	TRBJ2-3	TRBV12-3/TRBV12-4	many	TGTGCCAGCAGTCCCGGGACTAGCGGACGGGGGGATACGCAGTATTTT	CASSPGTSGRGDTQYF
TRBD2	TRBJ2-1	TRBV5-5	many	TGTGCCAGCAGCTCCACTTGGACTAGCGGGTACAATGAGCAGTTCTTC	CASSSTWTSGYNEQFF
.	TRBJ2-5	TRBV7-6	many	TGTGCCAGCAGCTTAGGGGTTTCCACTGAGACCCAGTACTTC	CASSLGVSTETQYF
.	TRBJ2-3	TRBV7-3	many	TGTGCCAGCAGCTTAGGCCCACTCCGCACAGATACGCAGTATTTT	CASSLGPLRTDTQYF
.	TRBJ1-1	TRBV6-2/TRBV6-3	many	.	CASILDTEAFF
.	TRBJ1-1	TRBV28	many	TGTGCCAGCAGCATCTCCCCGGCGACCACTGAAGCTTTCTTT	CASSISPATTEAFF
.	TRBJ2-3	TRBV20-1	many	TGCAGTGCGAGCGTGGGAGTAAGAGGAGATACGCAGTATTTT	CSASVGVRGDTQYF
.	TRBJ1-2	TRBV5-6	many	TGTGCCAGCAGCTTGCGCATGAACTATGGCTACACCTTC	CASSLRMNYGYTF
.	TRBJ1-5	TRBV6-8	few	TGTGCCAGCCAATCCTCGAGAGGAGGGGGACCTCAGCCCCAGCATTTT	CASQSSRGGGPQPQHF
TRBD2	TRBJ2-5	TRBV5-6	many	TGTGCCAGCAGCCGTCCTAGCGGGAGCCACGAGACCCAGTACTTC	CASSRPSGSHETQYF
TRBD1	TRBJ1-5	TRBV12-3/TRBV12-4	many	TGTGCCAGCAGTCCCGGACAGGTTAATCAGCCCCAGCATTTT	CASSPGQVNQPQHF
.	TRBJ2-2	TRBV7-9	many	TGTGCCAGCAGCTTAGGACAGAGCTACACCGGGGAGCTGTTTTTT	CASSLGQSYTGELFF
.	TRBJ1-2	TRBV29-1	many	TGCAGCGTTGGCAAACAGGCCTATGGCTACACCTTC	CSVGKQAYGYTF
.	TRBJ2-7	TRBV29-1	many	TGCAGCGTTGGTTCCGGGACTCGACTTTTTTACGAGCAGTACTTC	CSVGSGTRLFYEQYF
.	TRBJ1-2	TRBV7-6	many	TGTGCCAGCAGCCCATATAACTATGGCTACACCTTC	CASSPYNYGYTF
.	TRBJ2-7	TRBV7-8	many	TGTGCCAGCAGCTGGGGACTTGTTTACGAGCAGTACTTC	CASSWGLVYEQYF